These 17 T cell receptor beta chains were all obtained from the same sample, sequenced in a study of patients with pleural tuberculosis (dated by TCRdb to the mid-2010s). Sequencing used an Illumina Genome Analyzer IIx. Starting from the raw public reads, TCRdb applied fastp trimming at Q25, assembled clones with MiXCR and retained in-frame beta chains. For every CDR3 protein sequence, its rows merge into one entry that carries the most common genes and DNA. This sample gives approximately 50,000 distinct CDR3 sequences in total; 7.3% of them show up just once. Of the sample, under 20% is held by the ten largest clones. The receptors come from a human donor with pleural tuberculosis.

DNA for the CDR3: TGCAGCTTTCGACAGGGGCTGAACACTGAAGCTTTCTTT. Translation: CSFRQGLNTEAFF. V gene TRBV29-1 combines with J gene TRBJ1-1; TRBD1 agrees at 8 bases. V lost 8 bases, J lost 0 bases, and 5 bases stayed unmatched. This CDR3 has 13 residues. Germline V gives CDR1 SQVTM, CDR2 ANQGSEA.

This clonotype has at least ten counts. The chain couples TRBV6-2 or TRBV6-3 to TRBJ2-3; D is unresolved. Germline lookup yields CDR1 MNHEY and CDR2 SVGEGT. The CDR3 loop spans 13 amino acids. The germline V and J ends were trimmed by 5 bases and 1 base, with 7 bases remaining between them. CDR3 DNA sequence: TGTGCCAGCAGTCGGGCCCGCACAGATACGCAGTATTTT. Its protein is CASSRARTDTQYF.

The sample holds many counts of this clonotype. The chain employs TRBV10-3 and TRBJ1-5; 7 positions match TRBD1. The CDR3 runs to 13 residues. CDR1 ENHRY and CDR2 SYGVKD come from the germline V gene. V lost 9 bases to trimming and J lost 2 bases; unmatched junction nucleotides: 4. The CDR3 DNA is TGTGCCATTGGGACAGAAGGCAATCAGCCCCAGCATTTT. Encoded protein: CAIGTEGNQPQHF.

The sample holds a few counts of this clonotype. This sequence may be a read error, since a much larger clone differs from it by one base. This sequence joins TRBV5-4 and TRBJ2-1; D call uncertain. The CDR3 consists of 11 residues. V shed 2 bases and J shed 6 bases, with 3 bases lying between them. The germline CDR1 and CDR2 sequences are SGHNT and YYREEE (reference sequence). CDR3 residues: CASSLSNEQFF. Here the CDR3 DNA reads TGTGCCAGCAGCTTAAGCAATGAGCAGTTCTTC.

The genes are TRBV12-3 or TRBV12-4 and TRBJ1-3; maybe TRBD1 (5 bases). This CDR3 has 14 residues. V was pared by 3 bases and J by 3 bases, with 9 bases between. CDR3 sequence (DNA): TGTGCCAGCAGTTTGGGGGGAATTGGAAACACCATATATTTT. It encodes CASSLGGIGNTIYF.

This clonotype has more than one count but fewer than ten. The genes are TRBV12-3 or TRBV12-4 and TRBJ2-7; no firm D call. The CDR3 is 14 residues long. V was pared by 3 bases and J by 8 bases, with 17 bases between. CDR3 loop: CASSFSEGSTKQYV. CDR3 in DNA: TGTGCCAGCAGTTTCTCTGAAGGTTCTACGAAGCAGTACGTC.

This clonotype occurred many times. V is TRBV12-3 or TRBV12-4 and J is TRBJ2-3, with D possibly matching TRBD1 (6 bases). V lost 6 bases, J lost 3 bases, and 13 bases lay in between. The CDR3 spans 14 residues. CDR3 nucleotides: TGTGCCAGCAGCTCCGGACAGCGTACAGATACGCAGTATTTT. It is translated as CASSSGQRTDTQYF.

In this sample, this clonotype turned up many times. This chain connects TRBV6-9 to TRBJ2-7, with 10 bases aligning to TRBD1. V dropped 2 bases and J dropped 6; count of bases not matched to a gene: 16. The CDR3 covers 18 residues. The V gene's germline CDR1 is MNHGY and CDR2 SVAAGI. CDR3: CASSYQPGQGRRMGEQYV. CDR3 nucleotide sequence: TGTGCCAGCAGTTATCAACCGGGACAGGGGAGGAGAATGGGCGAGCAGTACGTC.

This clonotype was recorded a few times. The CDR3 DNA sequence: TGTGCCAGCAGCGTAGACGCCGAGGCTGGTTCACCCCTCCACTTT. Its translation: CASSVDAEAGSPLHF. The chain combines TRBV9 with TRBJ1-6; D is uncertain. This CDR3 is 15 amino acids long. V lost 0 bases, J lost 9 bases, and 13 bases lay in between. Germline V CDR1 and CDR2: SGDLS, YYNGEE.

In this sample, this clonotype turned up many times. The rearrangement joins TRBV28 to TRBJ1-5; TRBD1 agrees at 8 bases. This CDR3 contains 14 residues. Germline values: CDR1 MDHEN, CDR2 SYDVKM. With 4 bases clipped from V and 3 bases from J, the junction kept 2 bases outside the gene matches. CDR3 nucleotides: TGTGCCAGCAGTTCGGGACAGGTCAATCAGCCCCAGCATTTT. This codes for CASSSGQVNQPQHF.

V and J are TRBV9 and TRBJ2-7, with D perhaps TRBD2 (5 bases). The ends were cut back, 6 bases at V and 4 bases at J, with 17 bases in the middle. Germline V gives CDR1 SGDLS, CDR2 YYNGEE. The CDR3 loop spans 14 amino acids. The CDR3 bases are TGTGCCAGCACCCCGGCTAGCAGTAATTACGAGCAGTACTTC. As protein: CASTPASSNYEQYF. Supplemented by reference TRBV9 and TRBJ2-7, the full variable domain reads DSGVTQTPKHLITATGQRVTLRCSPRSGDLSVYWYQQSLDQGLQFLIQYYNGEERAKGNILERFSAQQFPDLHSELNLSSLELGDSALYFCASTPASSNYEQYFGPGTRLTVT.

This clonotype was observed at least ten times. V is TRBV25-1 and J is TRBJ1-1; D is possibly TRBD1 (5 bases). The CDR3 has 14 amino acids. Trimming cost V 4 bases and J 0 bases, with 9 bases left between them. Germline CDR1 and CDR2: MGHDK and SYGVNS. This CDR3 reads CASSVEGMNTEAFF. The CDR3, as DNA: TGTGCCAGCAGTGTTGAGGGGATGAACACTGAAGCTTTCTTT.

This clonotype was counted a few times. V is TRBV29-1 and J is TRBJ2-3; 9 bases align to TRBD2. With 4 bases clipped from V and 1 base from J, the junction kept 6 bases outside the gene matches. CDR3 length: 15 residues. Germline CDR1 is SQVTM and CDR2 is ANQGSEA. CDR3 residues: CSVGVAGVGTDTQYF. CDR3 nucleotide sequence: TGCAGCGTTGGAGTAGCGGGAGTGGGCACAGATACGCAGTATTTT.

This clonotype was seen at least ten times. This chain links TRBV28 with TRBJ1-2; the match to TRBD1 covers 11 bases. Germline assignment: CDR1 MDHEN and CDR2 SYDVKM. The CDR3 totals 14 residues. V shed 8 bases, J shed 4 bases, and the junction held 6 bases outside the gene matches. CDR3 bases: TGTGCCAGCCTTCGGACAGGGGGCGGCTATGGCTACACCTTC. This sequence encodes CASLRTGGGYGYTF.

This clonotype was detected ten times or more. V and J are TRBV3-1 and TRBJ1-1; D gene uncertain. Trimming took off 0 bases at V and 3 bases at J, with 11 bases between the two ends. CDR3 size: 15 residues. Germline CDR1 and CDR2: LGHDT and YNNKEL (reference sequence). The CDR3 protein is CASSQDRLGHTEAFF. The CDR3 region has the DNA TGTGCCAGCAGCCAAGATAGATTAGGACACACTGAAGCTTTCTTT.

This clonotype was seen ten or more times. CDR3 sequence reads: CASSTGIIGTDTQYF. As DNA, the CDR3 is TGTGCCAGCAGTACCGGGATAATTGGGACAGATACGCAGTATTTT. The V gene is TRBV2, the J gene TRBJ2-3; D might be TRBD2 (5 bases). Germline CDR1 reads SNHLY; CDR2 reads FYNNEI. V was cut by 5 bases and J by 3 bases, with 15 bases left in between. This CDR3 contains 15 residues.

This clonotype was detected many times. This chain uses TRBV27 with TRBJ1-1; 9 positions match TRBD1. Germline V lookup: CDR1 MNHEY, CDR2 SMNVEV (reference sequence). V lost 5 bases to trimming and J lost 3 bases; unmatched junction nucleotides: 7. The CDR3 totals 15 residues. This CDR3 is CASSPGDRVHTEAFF. The DNA of the CDR3 is TGTGCCAGCAGTCCAGGGGACAGGGTGCACACTGAAGCTTTCTTT.